Below, 27 T cell receptor beta chains from the same sample are listed, as sequenced in a study of blood T cell repertoires in COVID-19. Here immunoSEQ multiplex PCR was the method, and the copy in TCRdb shows in-frame clones only, minus some. In the table there are some 35,000 clones, more than 75% of which are singletons. The sequenced sample consisted of peripheral blood. These receptors were obtained from a man older than 75 with active or convalescent COVID-19.

This clone has a count of ten or more. This chain connects TRBV7-9 to TRBJ2-2; the D is unclear. Germline CDR1 SEHNR, CDR2 FQNEAQ (reference sequence). V was clipped by 3 bases and J by 3 bases, with 5 bases between them. This CDR3 is 13 amino acids long. The CDR3 DNA sequence: TGTGCCAGCAGCTTCGTGTACACCGGGGAGCTGTTTTTT. It translates to CASSFVYTGELFF.

V is TRBV29-1 and J is TRBJ2-1; 9 bases align to TRBD1. The CDR3 extends over 12 amino acids. V was pared by 7 bases and J by 8 bases, with 6 bases of the junction left unmatched. Germline V gives CDR1 SQVTM, CDR2 ANQGSEA. CDR3 in DNA: TGCAGCGCCGGACAGGGGCTGGATGAGCAGTTCTTC. Translation gives CSAGQGLDEQFF.

The rearrangement uses TRBV27 and TRBJ2-1; 14 bases fit TRBD2. There are 15 residues in the CDR3. Germline V gene lookup returns CDR1 MNHEY and CDR2 SMNVEV (reference sequence). Trimming took 2 bases from V and 9 from J; bases not matched to a gene: 3. The CDR3 coding sequence is TGTGCCAGCAGTTTAGGGACTAGCGGGAGCAGTGAGCAGTTCTTC. Translated: CASSLGTSGSSEQFF.

CDR3 bases: TGCAGCGTTGAAGGTCTAGCGGGAGGGTTTGAGCAGTTCTTC. This translates into CSVEGLAGGFEQFF. The gene calls are TRBV29-1 and TRBJ2-1; TRBD2 agrees at 12 bases. The V segment lost 1 base and the J segment 9 bases; nucleotides outside the gene matches: 4. The CDR3 covers 14 residues. Germline V gene lookup returns CDR1 SQVTM and CDR2 ANQGSEA.

V and J are TRBV28 and TRBJ2-2; 7 nucleotides align to TRBD1. The CDR3 spans 13 residues. The J segment lost 4 bases and the V segment lost 10 bases, leaving 6 bases of the junction unmatched. Per the germline V gene, CDR1 is MDHEN and CDR2 is SYDVKM. This CDR3 reads CATYRTGTGELFF. The DNA for the CDR3 is TGTGCCACCTACCGGACAGGCACCGGGGAGCTGTTTTTT.

This sequence joins TRBV19 and TRBJ1-2; 8 bases are a match to TRBD1. The ends lost 4 bases at V and 7 bases at J; junction bases unmatched: 11. The CDR3 contains 15 residues. CDR1 is LNHDA and CDR2 is SQIVND in the germline V gene (reference sequence). CDR3 DNA: TGTGCCAGTAGTACCGGACAGGGTGGCCCCGGTGGCTACACCTTC. Translation gives CASSTGQGGPGGYTF.

CDR3 residues: CATSDRVATEAFF. The DNA for the CDR3 is TGTGCCACCAGCGACAGGGTCGCGACTGAAGCTTTCTTT. The V and J genes are TRBV15 and TRBJ1-1; 7 bases align to TRBD1. CDR1 and CDR2 (germline): LNHNV, YYDKDF (reference sequence). Trimming cost V 5 bases and J 5 bases; bases outside gene matches: 5. The CDR3 covers 13 residues. Drawing the rest from reference TRBV15 and TRBJ1-1, the complete variable domain is DAMVIQNPRYQVTQFGKPVTLSCSQTLNHNVMYWYQQKSSQAPKLLFHYYDKDFNNEADTPDNFQSRRPNTSFCFLDIRSPGLGDTAMYLCATSDRVATEAFFGQGTRLTVV.

The rearrangement links TRBV7-9 to TRBJ2-7, with 9 nucleotides matching TRBD1. CDR1 and CDR2 from the germline V gene are SEHNR and FQNEAQ (reference sequence). The CDR3 runs 15 residues. V was clipped by 4 bases and J by 5 bases; unmatched bases: 9. The DNA for the CDR3 is TGTGCCAGCAGCTGGGGCGACAGGGGGTACGACGAGCAGTACTTC. Translating gives CASSWGDRGYDEQYF.

This clone was seen a single time. This chain links TRBV18 with TRBJ2-5; D is perhaps TRBD1 (5 bases). This CDR3 has 15 residues. V was cut by 3 bases and J by 0 bases, with 11 bases left in between. The germline gives CDR1 KGHSH, CDR2 LQKENI. The CDR3 reads CASSPSQGNQETQYF. CDR3 sequence (DNA): TGTGCCAGCTCACCTAGTCAGGGTAACCAAGAGACCCAGTACTTC.

The gene calls are TRBV18 and TRBJ2-1; D unclear. This CDR3 has 16 residues. V lost 0 bases and J lost 1, with 10 bases in between. Germline V CDR1 and CDR2: KGHSH, LQKENI. The CDR3, as DNA: TGTGCCAGCTCACCACCGGGCTTAAGTTCCTACAATGAGCAGTTCTTC. This translates into CASSPPGLSSYNEQFF. The variable domain in full, completed from reference TRBV18 and TRBJ2-1, reads NAGVMQNPRHLVRRRGQEARLRCSPMKGHSHVYWYRQLPEEGLKFMVYLQKENIIDESGMPKERFSAEFPKEGPSILRIQQVVRGDSAAYFCASSPPGLSSYNEQFFGPGTRLTVL.

The V and J genes are TRBV24-1 and TRBJ2-1; TRBD2 matches 8 bases. CDR1 and CDR2 (germline): KGHDR, SFDVKD. The CDR3 has 17 amino acids. Trimming cost V 1 base and J 9 bases; bases outside gene matches: 13. CDR3 DNA: TGTGCCACCAGTGATTTCGGTCGAGGAGCGGGAGAAGGTGAGCAGTTCTTC. It encodes CATSDFGRGAGEGEQFF.

The chain uses TRBV9 and TRBJ2-3; 11 nucleotides agree with TRBD2. The ends lost 4 bases at V and 3 bases at J; junction bases unmatched: 7. This CDR3 has 16 amino acids. CDR1 is SGDLS, CDR2 YYNGEE, per germline. The CDR3 here is CASSPRTSGWTDTQYF. CDR3 coding DNA: TGTGCCAGCAGCCCCCGGACTAGCGGGTGGACAGATACGCAGTATTTT. Full variable domain (missing parts from reference TRBV9 and TRBJ2-3): DSGVTQTPKHLITATGQRVTLRCSPRSGDLSVYWYQQSLDQGLQFLIQYYNGEERAKGNILERFSAQQFPDLHSELNLSSLELGDSALYFCASSPRTSGWTDTQYFGPGTRLTVL.

V and J are TRBV28 and TRBJ2-7, with 8 bases matching TRBD1. In germline, CDR1 is MDHEN, CDR2 SYDVKM. The CDR3 is 15 amino acids. V lost 3 bases and J lost 4; bases outside the gene matches: 8. The CDR3: CASSLMGQALYEQYF. Written as DNA, the CDR3 is TGTGCCAGCAGTTTGATGGGACAGGCATTATACGAGCAGTACTTC. The whole variable domain, remainder taken from reference TRBV28 and TRBJ2-7, is DVKVTQSSRYLVKRTGEKVFLECVQDMDHENMFWYRQDPGLGLRLIYFSYDVKMKEKGDIPEGYSVSREKKERFSLILESASTNQTSMYLCASSLMGQALYEQYFGPGTRLTVT.

The V call is TRBV5-1, the J call TRBJ2-7, with 11 bases lining up with TRBD2. The V gene's germline CDR1 is SGHRS and CDR2 YFSETQ. This CDR3 has 17 residues. Germline trimming cut 4 bases from V and 5 bases from J; bases unmatched to any gene: 14. The CDR3 nucleotides read TGCGCCAGCAGCCCCGCCGGGGCTAGCGGGAGGCTCAACGAGCAGTACTTC. Amino acid sequence: CASSPAGASGRLNEQYF.

The gene calls are TRBV30 and TRBJ1-5; D remains unclear. Trimming took 0 bases from V and 10 from J, leaving 19 bases between them. The CDR3 totals 15 residues. Germline loops: CDR1 GTSNPN, CDR2 SVGIG (reference sequence). The CDR3 sequence is CAWSVGGHQNGPQHF. The CDR3 coding sequence is TGTGCCTGGAGTGTAGGCGGCCACCAGAATGGTCCCCAGCATTTT.

J is TRBJ2-1 and V is TRBV7-9; D perhaps matches TRBD2 (6 bases). The germline CDR1 and CDR2 sequences are SEHNR and FQNEAQ (reference sequence). The CDR3 extends over 15 amino acids. Trimming cost V 7 bases and J 3 bases, with 16 bases left between them. CDR3 in amino acids: CASIPLSGNYNEQFF. Written as DNA, the CDR3 is TGTGCCAGCATCCCCCTTAGCGGTAACTACAATGAGCAGTTCTTC.

The chain has TRBV12-3 or TRBV12-4 and TRBJ2-1, with D tentatively TRBD1 (6 bases). With 5 bases removed from V and 5 bases from J, the gap between germline ends came to 10 bases. The CDR3 sequence is 13 residues long. The CDR3 DNA sequence: TGTGCCAGCAGTCTCCACAGGGACAATGAGCAGTTCTTC. Its translation is CASSLHRDNEQFF.

The V call is TRBV6-1, the J call TRBJ2-1; no clear D gene. Germline CDR1 is MNHNS and CDR2 is SASEGT. The CDR3 loop spans 16 amino acids. The V and J ends lost 0 bases and 9 bases respectively, with 18 bases between them. The chain's CDR3 is CASSEARNFPIAEQFF. Here the CDR3 DNA reads TGTGCCAGCAGTGAAGCTCGTAACTTCCCGATTGCTGAGCAGTTCTTC.

The chain combines TRBV28 with TRBJ2-3; 7 bases align to TRBD1. The junction had 8 bases not matched to a gene; V was cut back by 11 bases and J by 0 bases. CDR1 and CDR2 from the germline V gene are MDHEN and SYDVKM. The CDR3 is made up of 14 amino acids. The CDR3 sequence: CAVLGQASTDTQYF. CDR3 nucleotides: TGTGCCGTTCTTGGACAGGCTAGCACAGATACGCAGTATTTT.

This chain connects TRBV7-2 to TRBJ2-3; 12 bases match TRBD2. Trimming at V came to 2 bases and at J to 6 bases, leaving 6 bases not matched to a gene. The CDR3 spans 16 residues. Germline-derived CDR1 and CDR2 are SGHTA and FQGNSA. The CDR3 protein is CASSLNLAGGQDTQYF. The CDR3 DNA follows: TGTGCCAGCAGCTTAAATCTAGCGGGAGGGCAGGATACGCAGTATTTT.

The chain is built from TRBV3-1 (or the pseudogene TRBV3-2) and TRBJ2-5; 11 bases align to TRBD2. Germline CDR1 and CDR2: LGHDT and YNNKEL (reference sequence). Trimming at V came to 4 bases and at J to 5 bases, leaving 6 bases not matched to a gene. This CDR3 spans 15 amino acids. CDR3 sequence reads: CASSPQRTSGETQYF. The CDR3 DNA reads TGTGCCAGCAGCCCCCAGAGGACTAGCGGGGAGACCCAGTACTTC.

This clone was recorded only once. The V gene is TRBV12-3 or TRBV12-4, the J gene TRBJ2-5, with no clear D. The germline V and J ends were trimmed by 8 bases and 6 bases, with 10 bases remaining between them. The length of the CDR3 is 11 residues. The CDR3 region is CASSEAKTQYF. The CDR3 DNA is TGTGCCAGCTCTGAGGCGAAGACCCAGTACTTC.

Concerning this clone: Its ends do not fully match the called genes, so a read error is possible. V usage is TRBV20-1 and J usage is TRBJ1-4, with 7 bases fitting TRBD1. CDR1 and CDR2 (germline): DFQATT, SNEGSKA (reference sequence). The CDR3 spans 11 residues. CDR3 region: CSARDRTGKIF. The CDR3 DNA sequence: TGCAGTGCTAGAGATCGGACAGGCAAAATTTTT.

CDR3 DNA: TGTGCCAGCAGCTTCCTCGGCCGCGGCCGGTACAATGAGCAGTTCTTC. Protein sequence: CASSFLGRGRYNEQFF. The V call is TRBV7-9, the J call TRBJ2-1; D gene ambiguous. The V gene lost 3 bases and the J gene lost 4 bases, with 16 bases spanning the gap. CDR1 is SEHNR and CDR2 is FQNEAQ in the germline V gene (reference sequence). The CDR3 contains 16 residues.

The chain couples TRBV7-8 to TRBJ1-6; 7 positions match TRBD1. Germline CDR1 reads SGHVS; CDR2 reads FQNEAQ. Germline trimming cut 1 base from V and 1 base from J; bases unmatched to any gene: 4. This CDR3 comprises 17 residues. CDR3 sequence (DNA): TGTGCCAGCAGCTTAGTAGCCAGGGGGTCCTATAATTCACCCCTCCACTTT. Residues: CASSLVARGSYNSPLHF. The full variable domain, with the rest looked up from reference TRBV7-8 and TRBJ1-6, is GAGVSQSPRYKVAKRGQDVALRCDPISGHVSLFWYQQALGQGPEFLTYFQNEAQLDKSGLPSDRFFAERPEGSVSTLKIQRTQQEDSAVYLCASSLVARGSYNSPLHFGNGTRLTVT.

This chain links TRBV13 with TRBJ2-5; TRBD2 agrees at 11 bases. Germline V gene lookup returns CDR1 PRHDT and CDR2 FYEKMQ (reference sequence). Germline trimming cut 0 bases from V and 4 bases from J; bases unmatched to any gene: 4. This CDR3 has 16 residues. The CDR3 sequence is CASSLGVLAGGETQYF. The DNA of the CDR3 is TGTGCCAGCAGCTTAGGTGTTCTAGCGGGAGGAGAGACCCAGTACTTC.

This clone was seen a handful of times. The chain couples TRBV18 to TRBJ1-1; 7 bases agree with TRBD1. The CDR3 covers 17 residues. The trim removed 4 bases at V and 0 bases at J, leaving 11 bases unmatched. Germline-derived CDR1 and CDR2 are KGHSH and LQKENI. CDR3 protein: CASSRTGSVSLNTEAFF. The CDR3, as DNA: TGTGCCAGCTCACGGACAGGATCCGTATCCTTGAACACTGAAGCTTTCTTT.